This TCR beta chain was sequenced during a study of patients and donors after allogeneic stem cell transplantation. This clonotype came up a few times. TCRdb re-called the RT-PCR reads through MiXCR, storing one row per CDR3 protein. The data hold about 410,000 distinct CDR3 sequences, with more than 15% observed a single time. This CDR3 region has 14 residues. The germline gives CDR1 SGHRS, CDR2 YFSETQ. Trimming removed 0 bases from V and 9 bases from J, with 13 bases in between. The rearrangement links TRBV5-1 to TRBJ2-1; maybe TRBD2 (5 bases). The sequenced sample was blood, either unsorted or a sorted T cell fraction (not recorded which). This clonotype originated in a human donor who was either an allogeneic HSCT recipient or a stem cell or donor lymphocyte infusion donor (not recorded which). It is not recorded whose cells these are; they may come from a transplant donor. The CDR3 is CASSLDPTRGEQFF. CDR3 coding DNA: TGCGCCAGCAGCTTGGACCCAACACGGGGTGAGCAGTTCTTC.